This TCR beta chain was profiled in a study of T cells after yellow fever vaccination. The CDR3 is 14 residues long. Trimming pared 3 bases from V and 1 base from J, leaving 13 bases between. Germline V gene data show CDR1 as DFQATT and CDR2 as SNEGSKA (reference sequence). TCRdb ran MiXCR on the 5' RACE reads and lists one entry per CDR3 protein. Of some 400,000 distinct CDR3 sequences in the sample, roughly 6.1% were seen once. This clonotype occurred a few times. This material consisted of PBMCs, taken 5 days after the yellow fever booster vaccination. The V and J genes are TRBV20-1 and TRBJ2-7; D gene unclear. The sequence was obtained from a man aged 25 to 40 who received the YFV17D yellow fever vaccine. The DNA of the CDR3 is TGCAGTGCTAGTGAAAATGTAGGATCCTACGAGCAGTACTTC. Protein: CSASENVGSYEQYF.